This T cell receptor beta chain was captured in a study of OX40 agonist ivuxolimab in advanced cancers. The CDR3 consists of 16 residues. The germline CDR1 and CDR2 sequences are SNHLY and FYNNEI. On this clone itself: The antigen is unknown.

Data came from immunoSEQ multiplex PCR; TCRdb stores just in-frame clones and leaves some out. The sample lists just under 65,000 clones, about nine tenths occurring once. Study-wide points: CD8+ T cells were the subset that, on average, had more expanded clones than CD4+.

The chain couples TRBV2 to TRBJ2-5; TRBD2 matches 8 bases. The end of the DNA is better explained by TRBJ2-7, so the J call may be wrong. The TCR was taken from an adult with an advanced solid tumor such as melanoma, head and neck, liver or kidney cancer. Sample: CD4+ or CD8+ T cells sorted from blood, taken in a trial of the OX40 agonist ivuxolimab. CDR3 loop: CASWAGGAESGYEQYF. DNA of the CDR3: TGTGCCAGCTGGGCGGGGGGCGCAGAGTCGGGCTACGAGCAGTACTTC.